This TCR beta chain was profiled in a study of Tregs in tolerant kidney transplant recipients (dated by TCRdb to the late 2010s). Regarding the study in general: Related donors were used in the transplants with nonmyeloablative bone marrow transplantation, and mixed chimerism was transient in the human trials. Before combined kidney and bone marrow transplantation, this study identified donor-specific regulatory T cells using TCRbeta sequencing and then followed those same cells after transplant.

For TCRbeta CDR3 sequencing, genomic DNA from the sorted cells was extracted using the QIAGEN DNeasy Blood and Tissue Kit. Through immunoSEQ, high-throughput TCRbeta CDR3 sequencing was done commercially, including PCR amplification with internal controls and bias correction. The paper's data handling went like this. Unique productive TCRbeta sequences were defined by CDR3 nucleotide sequence where primers matched, otherwise by CDR3 amino acid sequence with Vbeta and Jbeta genes. As a correction for sorting error, sequences shared between sorted populations at a frequency ratio of 2:1 or less were discarded, and the remaining shared sequences were assigned to the higher population. A sequence was defined as donor-reactive if the sequence was expanded at least 5-fold in CFSE-low cells compared with unstimulated cells and had a frequency of at least 0.01% in CFSE-low cells. Repertoire divergence was quantified by Jensen-Shannon divergence using the top 100 TCRbeta sequences ranked by frequency. For any sample with multiple sequencing runs, sorting error was corrected in each run separately before the runs were pooled. The table comes from immuneACCESS by way of TCRdb, which keeps in-frame sequences with V and J called. Part of the clones is missing from these tables; in studies checked, under half for an unresolved V gene and the rest for unknown reasons. V, J and clone size reflect that table, while D and trimming were determined from the DNA. This sample lists about 100,000 clones; 80% to 95% were detected once. The ten most abundant clones make up approximately 0.48% of the sample.

The investigation overall reported the following: Expanding Tregs with activated donor B cells appeared to identify the most biologically relevant and donor-specific TCRbeta repertoire. Biological reproducibility was not examined directly, but technical replication error appeared to be minimal. The study was limited by small patient numbers, and the findings need validation in larger populations and under other immunosuppression protocols. In tolerant patients, donor-specific Tregs expanded more than Tregs overall, which suggests antigen-driven rather than nonspecific expansion. PCR primers changed over time for some patients, so nucleotide-level comparison across those patients' samples was not possible.

Spanning cysteine to phenylalanine, the CDR3 consists of 13 amino acids. Only the CDR3 part of the read is kept: 39 bases, read in frame from the first base. The germline V gene (reference sequence) provides CDR1 MNHEY and CDR2 SMNVEV. Cut back by 6 bases and 4 bases, the V and J ends lie 10 bases apart. This clone was recorded only once. Its antigen is not yet known. No per-base quality is available; no much larger clone lies one base away. The time point label for this specimen denotes: blood sample drawn before combined kidney and bone marrow transplant. Thawed PBMCs were FACS-sorted into unstimulated Tregs (CD4+CD25+CD127-), CD4+ non-Tregs (CD4+CD25-), CD4 cells and CD8 cells. Patients were several combined kidney and bone marrow transplant recipients from the ITN036ST trial, and only these trial subjects had samples available. Healthy control blood was processed to PBMCs with a Ficoll density gradient and then cryopreserved, whereas patient PBMCs were collected both before and after transplant.

The TCR comes from a human donor who received a combined kidney and bone marrow transplant. The sequence joins TRBV27 to TRBJ1-5; TRBD1 is possibly the D segment (6 matching bases). Specimen: CD4+ T cells from blood, collected before the transplant. The nucleotide sequence reads TGTGCCAGCAGGGGACATTTAAATCAGCCCCAGCATTTT. Its amino acids are CASRGHLNQPQHF.